This TCR beta chain was captured by sequencing in a study of Ad26.COV2.S vaccination and SARS-CoV-2 variants. Overall study context: Participants got Ad26.COV2.S intramuscularly, once or twice 56 days apart.

Profiled with immunoSEQ multiplex PCR; TCRdb holds only in-frame clones, not every one. The data hold approximately 300,000 clones, with 85% observed a single time. The CDR3 has 16 residues. The germline V and J ends were trimmed by 0 bases and 8 bases, with 19 bases remaining between them. The germline gives CDR1 MRHNA, CDR2 SNTAGT. Treatment meaning: around 19 received Ad26.COV2.S at low or high dose, single or two shots; 5 received placebo; per-sample allocation not given. Samples came from day 63 after the first vaccine or placebo injection. The donor was a Boston adult aged 18-55 years. Notes on this clone: Its antigen remains unidentified.

Regarding the study as a whole: Reported findings describe substantial breadth in spike-specific CD8+ and CD4+ T cell responses following vaccination.

Sequenced here: peripheral blood, sampled in a trial of Ad26.COV2.S vaccine versus placebo. The source of this sequence is a person aged 18-60 years who received the Ad26.COV2.S COVID-19 vaccine or a placebo. V usage is TRBV6-4 and J usage is TRBJ1-2, with TRBD1 as a possible D gene (6 bases). The CDR3 sequence is CASSDSPETGLEGYTF. CDR3 sequence (DNA): TGTGCCAGCAGTGACTCGCCGGAAACAGGGCTTGAAGGCTACACCTTC.